This T cell receptor beta chain was found in a study of vaccination effects on CD4 cells after COVID-19. Culture proceeded for under twelve days, and CD4+ T cells were then isolated. Sequencing was performed with immunoSEQ multiplex PCR; in TCRdb, only in-frame clones are kept and a portion is missing. The table lists tens of thousands of clones, 65% to 75% of them singletons. CDR1 is SGHDT, CDR2 YYEEEE, per germline. The CDR3 has 13 residues. Between the trimmed V and J ends, which lost 4 bases and 5 bases, there was a span of 12 bases. A note on this clone: Its antigen is not known.

Source: CD4+ T cells from PBMCs cultured without peptide, taken before COVID-19 vaccination. This rearrangement joins TRBV5-6 to TRBJ2-5, with a weak D call TRBD1 (5 bases). This clonotype originated in a human donor who received a COVID-19 vaccine. CDR3 nucleotide sequence: TGTGCCAGCAGCGACGGCAGGGCGGAGACCCAGTACTTC. It yields the protein CASSDGRAETQYF.